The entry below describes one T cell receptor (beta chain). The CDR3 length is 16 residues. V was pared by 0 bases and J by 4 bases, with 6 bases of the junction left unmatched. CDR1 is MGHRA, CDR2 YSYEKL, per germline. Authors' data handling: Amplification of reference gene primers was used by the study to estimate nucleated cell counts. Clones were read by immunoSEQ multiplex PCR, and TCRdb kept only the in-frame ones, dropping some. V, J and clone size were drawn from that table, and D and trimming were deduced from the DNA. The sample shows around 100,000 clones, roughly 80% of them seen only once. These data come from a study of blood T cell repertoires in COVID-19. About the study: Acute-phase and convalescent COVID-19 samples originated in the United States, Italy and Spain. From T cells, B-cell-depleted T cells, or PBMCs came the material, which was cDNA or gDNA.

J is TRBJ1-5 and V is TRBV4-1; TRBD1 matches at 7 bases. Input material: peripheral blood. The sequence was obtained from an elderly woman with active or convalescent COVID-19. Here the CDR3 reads CASSQDNRGRNQPQHF. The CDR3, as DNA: TGCGCCAGCAGCCAAGATAACAGGGGCCGGAATCAGCCCCAGCATTTT.